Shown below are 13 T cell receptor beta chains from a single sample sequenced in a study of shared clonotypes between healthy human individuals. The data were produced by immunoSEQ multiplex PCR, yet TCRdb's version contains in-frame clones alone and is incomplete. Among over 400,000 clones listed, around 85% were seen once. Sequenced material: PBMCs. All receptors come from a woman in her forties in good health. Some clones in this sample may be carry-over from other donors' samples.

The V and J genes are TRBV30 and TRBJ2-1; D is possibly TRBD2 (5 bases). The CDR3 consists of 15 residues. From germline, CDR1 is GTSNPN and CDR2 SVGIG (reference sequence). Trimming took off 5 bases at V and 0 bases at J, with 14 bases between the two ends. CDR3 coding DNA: TGTGCCTGGGGAGGAGGCAGAACCTCCTACAATGAGCAGTTCTTC. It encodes CAWGGGRTSYNEQFF.

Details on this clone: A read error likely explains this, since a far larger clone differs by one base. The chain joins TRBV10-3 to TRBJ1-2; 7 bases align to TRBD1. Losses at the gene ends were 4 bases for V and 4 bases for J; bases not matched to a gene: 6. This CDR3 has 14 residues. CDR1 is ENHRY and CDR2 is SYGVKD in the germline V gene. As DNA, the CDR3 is TGTGCCATCAGTGTCCAGACAGGGTCCTATGGCTACACCTTC. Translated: CAISVQTGSYGYTF.

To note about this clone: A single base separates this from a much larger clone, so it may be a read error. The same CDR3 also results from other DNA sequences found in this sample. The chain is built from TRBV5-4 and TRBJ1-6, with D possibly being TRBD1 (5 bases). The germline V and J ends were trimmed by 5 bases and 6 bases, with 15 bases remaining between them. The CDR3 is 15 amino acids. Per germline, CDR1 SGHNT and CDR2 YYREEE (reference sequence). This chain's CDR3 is CASRPSGGSNSPLHF. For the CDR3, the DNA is TGTGCCAGCAGGCCATCCGGGGGAAGTAATTCACCCCTCCACTTT.

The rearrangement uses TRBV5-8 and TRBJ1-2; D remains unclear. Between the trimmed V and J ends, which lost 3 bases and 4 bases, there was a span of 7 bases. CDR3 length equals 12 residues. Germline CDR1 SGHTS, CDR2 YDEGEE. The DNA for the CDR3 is TGTGCCAGCAGCTCTGGGTTCTATGGCTACACCTTC. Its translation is CASSSGFYGYTF.

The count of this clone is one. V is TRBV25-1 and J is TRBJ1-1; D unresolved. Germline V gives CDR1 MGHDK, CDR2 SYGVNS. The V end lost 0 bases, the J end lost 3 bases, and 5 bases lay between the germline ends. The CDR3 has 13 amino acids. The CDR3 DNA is TGTGCCAGCAGTGAATATAGGGACACTGAAGCTTTCTTT. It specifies CASSEYRDTEAFF. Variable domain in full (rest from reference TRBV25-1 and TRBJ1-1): EADIYQTPRYLVIGTGKKITLECSQTMGHDKMYWYQQDPGMELHLIHYSYGVNSTEKGDLSSESTVSRIRTEHFPLTLESARPSHTSQYLCASSEYRDTEAFFGQGTRLTVV.

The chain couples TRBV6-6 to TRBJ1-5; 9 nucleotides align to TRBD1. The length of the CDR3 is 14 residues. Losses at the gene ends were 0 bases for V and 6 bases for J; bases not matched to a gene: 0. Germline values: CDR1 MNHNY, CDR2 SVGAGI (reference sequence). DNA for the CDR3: TGTGCCAGCAGTTACTCGACAGGGGGTCAGCCCCAGCATTTT. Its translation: CASSYSTGGQPQHF.

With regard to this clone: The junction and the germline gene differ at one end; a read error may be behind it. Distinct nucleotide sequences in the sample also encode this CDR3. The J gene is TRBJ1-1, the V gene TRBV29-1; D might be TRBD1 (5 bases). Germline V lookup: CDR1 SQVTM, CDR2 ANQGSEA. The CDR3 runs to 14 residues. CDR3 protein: CRVASGASNTEAFF. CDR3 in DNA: TGCAGAGTTGCATCCGGGGCGTCGAACACTGAAGCTTTCTTT.

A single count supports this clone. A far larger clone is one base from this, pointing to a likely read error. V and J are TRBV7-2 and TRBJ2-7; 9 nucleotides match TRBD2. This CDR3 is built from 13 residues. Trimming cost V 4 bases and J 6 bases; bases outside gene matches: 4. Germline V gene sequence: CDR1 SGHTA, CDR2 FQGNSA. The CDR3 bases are TGTGCCAGCAGCTCAGCGGGAGGTGTCGAGCAGTACTTC. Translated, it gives CASSSAGGVEQYF.

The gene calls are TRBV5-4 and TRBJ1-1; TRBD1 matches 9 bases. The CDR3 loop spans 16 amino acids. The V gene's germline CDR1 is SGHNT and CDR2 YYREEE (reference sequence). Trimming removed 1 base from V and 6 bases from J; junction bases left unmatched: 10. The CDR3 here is CASSLSIYRQGAEAFF. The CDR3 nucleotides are TGTGCCAGCAGCTTGTCCATCTACCGACAGGGGGCTGAAGCTTTCTTT.

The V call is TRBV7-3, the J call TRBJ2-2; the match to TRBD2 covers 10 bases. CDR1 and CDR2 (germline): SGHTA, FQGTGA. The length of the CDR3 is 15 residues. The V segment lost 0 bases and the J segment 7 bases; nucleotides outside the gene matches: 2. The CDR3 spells CASSLTLAGVGELFF. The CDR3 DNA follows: TGTGCCAGCAGCTTAACGCTAGCGGGAGTCGGGGAGCTGTTTTTT.

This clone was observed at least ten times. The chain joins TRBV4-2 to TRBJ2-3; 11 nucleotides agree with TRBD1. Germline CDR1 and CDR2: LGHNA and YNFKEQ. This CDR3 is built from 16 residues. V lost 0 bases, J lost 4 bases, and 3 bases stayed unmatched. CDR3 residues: CASSQDGTGGADTQYF. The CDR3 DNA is TGTGCCAGCAGCCAAGATGGGACAGGGGGGGCAGATACGCAGTATTTT.

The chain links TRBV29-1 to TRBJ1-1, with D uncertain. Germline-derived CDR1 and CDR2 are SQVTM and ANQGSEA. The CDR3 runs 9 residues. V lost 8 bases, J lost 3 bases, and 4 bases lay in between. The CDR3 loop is CSTDTEAFF. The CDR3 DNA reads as TGCAGCACTGACACTGAAGCTTTCTTT.

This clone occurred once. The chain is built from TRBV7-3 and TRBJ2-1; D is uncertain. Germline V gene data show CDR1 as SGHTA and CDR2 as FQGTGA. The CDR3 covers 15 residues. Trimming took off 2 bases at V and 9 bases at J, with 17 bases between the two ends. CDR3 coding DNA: TGTGCCAGCAGCTTATCCCTCTCAGGCGTTGGTGAGCAGTTCTTC. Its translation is CASSLSLSGVGEQFF.